Sequencing of this T cell receptor beta chain was carried out in a study of identical twins listed by TCRdb under 2016. Background on the whole study: The study deep-sequenced TCR alpha and beta repertoires from monozygotic twins, unrelated adults of various ages and cord blood to test whether fetal clonotypes persist. To rule out contamination, replicate twin experiments were performed at different times with different library preparation protocols.

This clonotype was seen a handful of times. It lacks a known antigen. No base quality values were provided; no much bigger clone lies one nucleotide off. Overall study outcomes, separate from this receptor: Compared with coincidental sharing between unrelated individuals, out-of-frame TCR alpha sequences shared between twins had an excess of sequences with low generation probability. A weaker excess of twin sharing was found in beta out-of-frame sequences because the signal-to-noise ratio was lowered by fewer shared sequences. Conclusions relied on cross-sectional statistical analysis, since the same donors could not be followed over many years. Zero-insertion analyses could be partly confounded by invariant T cells such as MAIT and iNKT, although diverse VJ usage argued against such confounding for most clonotypes. Out-of-frame TCR alpha sharing in monozygotic twins was systematically underestimated by recombination models, whereas sharing between unrelated individuals was in agreement with the recombination models. Abundant cord blood beta clonotypes carried fewer insertions; young adult naive repertoires showed a weaker similar trend, while memory repertoires showed none.

The receptor library was made with 5' RACE. The sample was run on an Illumina HiSeq 2000. A universal primer binding site was added through template switching, and the final cDNA carried a unique molecular identifier so that TCR cDNA molecules could be counted accurately. Specific primers in the conserved constant-segment region were used to synthesize first-strand cDNA for TCR alpha and beta chains. To control for contamination, every cDNA library was double barcoded, receiving both a SMART-Mk sample barcode and Illumina barcodes. Two successive PCR steps introduced TruSeq adapter sequences along with Illumina sample barcodes. Sequencing of the TCR alpha and beta cDNA libraries was done on the Illumina HiSeq platform using custom primers. Under the source paper's analysis protocol: MiGEC was used to process raw reads and extract unique molecular identifiers, and MiXCR was used to find CDR3 positions. For each individual, recombination models were inferred using an EM algorithm with the repgenHMM and IGoR tools. Shared clonotypes were analyzed with the tcR package in R, and sharing was normalized by the product of cloneset sizes. To study raw recombination without the effects of thymic and clonal selection, out-of-frame nonproductive sequences were analyzed. The raw public reads went through TCRdb reprocessing: fastp at Q25, MiXCR clone calling, in-frame beta chains kept. A single entry per CDR3 protein holds the most common genes and DNA from its merged rows. The V and J calls reflect TCRdb's pipeline rather than the authors' work. This sample gives 550,000 to 800,000 distinct CDR3 sequences in total; under 8.5% of them show up just once. Together, the top ten hold roughly 1.6% of the sample.

Every donor was a healthy Caucasian. The twin cohort consisted of three pairs of female monozygotic twins, all aged roughly 18 to 29 years. The RNA used for TCR libraries was isolated from peripheral blood mononuclear cells. V drops 5 bases and J drops 0 bases, leaving 11 bases in between. Its CDR3 holds 14 amino acids, cysteine through phenylalanine. Just CDR3 DNA is preserved here, 42 bases in frame from base 1. From a lookup of the germline V gene, CDR1 and CDR2 are SGHRS and YFSETQ. A further study also used this sample, focusing on yellow fever vaccine responses in identical twins. Reported in the second study: The T cell response to vaccination in identical twins was reported by the authors to appear partly convergent and partly personalized. In the study, vaccine-responding T cell clones were precisely tracked in identical twins.

The material sequenced was PBMCs. This TCR derives from a woman younger than 35 in good health. The rearranged chain carries TRBV5-1 and TRBJ2-5; perhaps TRBD2 is the D gene, with 5 bases matching. CDR3 region: CASRSSGNQETQYF. Here is the DNA: TGCGCCAGCAGGAGTTCGGGGAACCAAGAGACCCAGTACTTC.